This TCR beta chain was obtained from a study of cytomegalovirus exposure and HLA in healthy donors (dated by TCRdb to the late 2010s). The study in broad terms: An earlier analysis of roughly 630 of the donors reported approximately 300 Gb of sequence data and 120 million or so unique TCR beta sequences from about 200 million T cells. An early release that covered 500 to 800 HLA-typed donors contained approximately 300 gigabases of sequencing data and 80 million or so unique TCR sequences. Among the approximately 400 genotyped donors, approximately 82% belonged to the genetic ancestry cluster associated with self-reported Caucasian donors. The aim of the study was to test whether cataloging public T cell receptors could identify signatures of past pathogen exposure. The study profiled the T cell repertoires of about 720 subjects by immunosequencing and related them to cytomegalovirus serostatus. Besides the first cohort of some 670 subjects, a separate validation cohort made up of 120 different subjects was used. To predict cytomegalovirus infection status, the study combined high-throughput TCR immunosequencing, statistical association of individual TCRs with disease status, and machine learning. A later analysis re-examined previously published TCR beta repertoires from 500 to 700 donors and added high-resolution HLA genotyping to investigate patterns of TCR occurrence. Rather than using new phenotypic data, the later analysis identified candidate immune exposures from TCR beta sequences and from how often those sequences occurred across donors. An earlier analysis of several hundred of the donors applied high-throughput TCR beta sequencing to assess whether each TCR beta V gene segment acted as functional or pseudogenic. Alongside the repertoire data, information on donor age, sex, ethnicity and CMV serostatus was compiled. In a later genetic analysis, genome-wide SNP genotypes for about 55% of the roughly 670 donors were used, and that subset was treated as a discovery cohort. Every repertoire in the discovery cohort had been generated on one and the same sequencing platform. HLA typing covered class I and class II loci at four-digit resolution. The number of donors typed differed by locus, with about 629-640 for A, B, C, DRB1 and DQB1, 522 for DQA1, over 600 for DPA1, and 450 to 480 for DPB1. Because of strong linkage in the cohort, roughly five DR-DQ haplotypes were treated as single units for association and clustering. Among some 400 genotyped donors of the cohort, an average of around 240,000 unique TCR beta nucleotide sequences were sequenced per donor, roughly 18% of them non-productive. What the work shows at the level of the full study, not this receptor alone: In this cohort, only TCR beta chains were sequenced, and detectable features were limited by the absence of alpha or paired-chain data. Because HLA typing was unavailable for some donors at each locus, only the typed subset was used in association tests. The authors suggested that the approach could potentially be generalized to other disease states and immunological phenotypes. A few of the identified cytomegalovirus-associated TCR beta chains were confirmed in vitro to be specific for cytomegalovirus antigens. In an earlier analysis of approximately 590 of the donors, most TCR beta V segments appeared in productive rearrangements about 90% or about 30% of the time, broadly matching IMGT annotations. Cytomegalovirus status was reported to be diagnosed by the classifier with high specificity and sensitivity in both the original and validation cohorts. Linkage disequilibrium might explain the correlated functional status among segregating V segments, but an unknown experimental factor could not be excluded. Compared with equally common non-associated chains, HLA-associated TCR beta chains in a later analysis were more clonally expanded and had lower generation probabilities. In the study, around 160 TCR beta chains were listed as associated with cytomegalovirus. The earlier analysis of approximately 590 of the donors excluded 15 to 20 rarely observed V segments, including chromosome 9 orphons, because counts were too low. Assigning TCR associations to individual alleles was difficult when HLA alleles, especially DR and DQ, strongly co-occurred. Most CMV-associated TCR beta chains appeared to be HLA-restricted in a later analysis, and the HLA associations seemed to be driven largely by CMV exposure. A further reported finding was that TCR beta sequences accurately predicted the HLA-A and HLA-B alleles for most subjects in the first cohort. Compared with the roughly 670-donor mean, donors in an Asian-associated ancestry cluster had fewer N-insertions in productive TCRs, according to a later genetic analysis. Sequencing depth was assumed to be roughly uniform across donors in the presence/absence analyses, though that assumption may not hold. Several of the top co-occurrence clusters appeared to be linked to parvovirus B19, influenza, CMV and Epstein-Barr virus, according to a later analysis. The sequencing pipeline was judged likely to have produced a cluster of highly shared sequence variants as a technical artifact. The only immune exposure information available for the cohort was CMV serostatus. In a later analysis, around 17,000 TCR beta sequences were associated with specific HLA alleles at a false discovery rate of 0.05. In a later analysis, TCR association rates were found to vary across HLA loci, with the most associated TCRs seen for DRB1 alleles and the fewest for HLA-C alleles. Most TCR sequences were observed very rarely across donors, whereas some public TCRs were present in many individuals. V-gene and J-gene trimming of TCR beta chains was associated with a missense DCLRE1C variant in a later genetic analysis, and the association was replicated in an independent cohort.

Libraries came from the immunoSEQ multiplex PCR assay. For the multiplex PCR, a mixture combining 60 forward primers for TCR Vbeta segments and 13 reverse primers for TCR Jbeta segments was used. The CDR3 region of rearranged TCR beta genes was amplified from genomic DNA with a multiplex PCR assay. The Illumina HiSeq System was used to sequence the amplified TCR beta libraries as 87-base-pair reads. The study's processing was this. Across the roughly 640 repertoires, a later analysis counted some 81 million unique TCR beta chains, some 11 million of which were shared by at least two donors. Raw reads were error-corrected and collapsed into unique sequences with a nearest-neighbor algorithm that merged closely related sequences to remove PCR and sequencing errors. To assign V, D and J gene segments, CDR3 sequences were aligned to IMGT reference sequences. For a sequence to be retained, at least a six-nucleotide match to both a V gene segment and a J gene segment was required. A rearrangement was called productive if the CDR3 had no stop codons and remained in frame with V and J, and every other rearrangement was called non-productive. CDR3 was defined by IMGT convention, running from the second conserved V-encoded cysteine to the conserved J-encoded phenylalanine. Sequences without an unambiguous match to a single V gene segment were excluded from the earlier analysis of a few hundred of the donors. In an earlier analysis of 450 to 750 of the donors, a V segment was called functional when productive rearrangements were above 56.7%, and segregating when the standard deviation between donors exceeded 5%. To diagnose cytomegalovirus status from the catalog of TCR beta chain sequences, a statistical classification framework was built. In a later analysis, V and J genes were assigned by comparing TCR nucleotide sequences against IMGT/GENE-DB human TR gene sequences. In a later analysis, CDR3 sequences and most-parsimonious VDJ recombination scenarios were assigned using the TCRdist pipeline. A later analysis defined each TCR beta chain by its CDR3 amino acid sequence plus V-gene family, and excluded reads lacking a unique V-gene family. As a way to deal with suspected cross-contamination and a sequencing artifact, a later analysis dropped 592 nucleotide sequences that were highly shared and had low generation probability. In a later analysis, a clonal expansion index for each public chain was calculated from normalized within-repertoire ranks of inferred template counts. In a later analysis, generation probabilities were computed with a VDJ recombination model fitted to out-of-frame rearrangements, and the resulting probabilities were checked against IGoR. Hypergeometric tests were used in a later analysis to score TCR-TCR, TCR-HLA and TCR-CMV co-occurrence, with a repertoire-size bias correction applied to the TCR pairs. To estimate false discovery rates, a later analysis permuted the HLA or CMV assignments 20 times. In a later analysis, co-occurring TCRs were grouped using DBSCAN, with TCRdist sequence similarity added in when clustering inside HLA-allele-positive subsets. Repertoires with fewer than 30,000 or more than 120,000 public chains, plus five repertoires with anomalous nucleotide sharing, were excluded from co-occurrence clustering. TCRdb obtained this table from immuneACCESS and retained in-frame rearrangements with V and J assigned. These tables miss some clones; where compared with another copy, unresolved V genes account for less than half of the shortfall, and the remainder is unexplained. That table furnishes V, J and clone size, whereas the DNA furnished D and trimming. This sample comprises some 150,000 clones, 55% to 85% of them detected only once. 2.1% of the sample goes to the ten largest clones.

The cohort comprised around 690 healthy bone marrow donors. At the time of sampling, every cohort member was nominally healthy, though immune exposures that went unrecorded were likely present. The donor was CMV seronegative and belonged to the group of 352 seronegative cohort members. A peripheral blood sample was provided by each donor, and peripheral blood mononuclear cells were used for TCR beta sequencing. Genomic DNA was extracted from the blood cell samples with the Qiagen DNeasy Blood Extraction Kit. This clone was counted a few times. The specificity of this receptor is unknown. Base qualities are not recorded, but no much larger clone differs from it by a single base. This clonotype originated in a man in his forties or fifties in good health and CMV-seronegative. The sequenced sample was PBMCs.

The base sequence is TGTGCCTGGAGTGATCAGGGGGGCCCAGATACGCAGTATTTT. Its amino acids are CAWSDQGGPDTQYF. The chain employs TRBV30 and TRBJ2-3, with a tentative D gene TRBD1 over 7 matching bases. V is pared back by 1 base and J by 4 bases, with 12 bases lying between the germline termini. As encoded in the germline V gene (reference sequence), CDR1 is GTSNPN while CDR2 is SVGIG. From cysteine to phenylalanine, the CDR3 is 14 amino acids long. Of the read, only the CDR3 DNA is kept; its 42 bases are in frame from base 1.